Given below is one T cell receptor beta chain in context. The data originate from a study of low-dose radiotherapy and immunotherapy resistance in tumors. Study details: Aspirin was administered orally at 300 mg daily for four cycles, commencing on cycle 1 day 1.

Covering alpha and beta chains, TRAV- and TRBV-specific primers were used for the first-strand cDNA. TCRs were amplified for around 20 PCR cycles with a constant-region primer and V-primer adapter. TCRdb reprocessed the reads via MiXCR and lists one record per CDR3 protein. Among roughly 19,000 distinct CDR3 sequences listed, about 74% were seen once. Each donor was administered nivolumab, ipilimumab, aspirin, low-dose cyclophosphamide and low-dose radiotherapy. This clonotype was sampled from a human donor with advanced metastatic prostate, ovarian, gallbladder or colorectal cancer (not recorded which). This table probably holds off-target reads from a library built for another chain.

For the CDR3, the DNA is TGTGCCACCAGCGCAGGGGCATCCTACAATGAGCAGTTCTTC. This gives the protein CATSAGASYNEQFF. The rearrangement joins TRBV24-1 to TRBJ2-1, with a weak D call TRBD1 (6 bases). The V gene's germline CDR1 is KGHDR and CDR2 SFDVKD. V lost 7 bases to trimming and J lost 1 base, with 10 bases between them. The CDR3 contains 14 residues.